This T cell receptor beta chain was sequenced during a study of beta chain features in type 1 diabetes. In the study overall: Over 85,000,000 sorted cells were examined across all samples.

Only a few counts were recorded for this clone. The antigen is unknown. Cell sorting via CD45RO/CCR7/CD25/CD127/CD95/CD27 was performed to obtain CD4+ naive, central memory, regulatory and stem cell-like memory cells. The investigators reverse transcribed all of the isolated RNA, so they sequenced expressed TCRB transcripts. TCRdb's table, derived via immunoSEQ multiplex PCR, lists solely in-frame clones and lacks some. The data show roughly 700,000 clones, around 15% seen once. This CDR3 contains 13 residues. Germline V lookup: CDR1 GTSNPN, CDR2 SVGIG (reference sequence). V shed 0 bases, J shed 7 bases, and the junction held 5 bases outside the gene matches. General study findings and limits: A closer apparent resemblance between naive, central memory and Treg TCRB repertoires was seen in patients than in healthy donors. Shorter TCRB CDR3s, moderately but significantly so, were found in Type 1 diabetes patients in all four CD4+ subsets. Insertions were fewer and deletions more numerous at VDJ junctions in type 1 diabetes patients.

The chain combines TRBV30 with TRBJ2-7; 8 nucleotides match TRBD2. The receptor was derived from a man between 18 and 29 years old with type 1 diabetes. Source material: naive CD4+ T cells from blood. The DNA of the CDR3 is TGTGCCTGGAGTGTAATCCGGGGGGGAGAGCAGTACTTC. Protein sequence: CAWSVIRGGEQYF. Combining the CDR3 with reference TRBV30 and TRBJ2-7 gives the whole variable domain SQTIHQWPATLVQPVGSPLSLECTVEGTSNPNLYWYRQAAGRGLQLLFYSVGIGQISSEVPQNLSASRPQDRQFILSSKKLLLSDSGFYLCAWSVIRGGEQYFGPGTRLTVT.